This T cell receptor beta chain was sequenced for a study of blood T cells in healthy people across ages. The CDR3 loop spans 17 amino acids. J lost 10 bases, V lost 1 base, and 8 bases had no gene match. Sample-barcoded 5' priming and a J-beta primer mix drove a second PCR of about 7 to 11 cycles. Unique molecular identifiers of 12 random nucleotides labeled each cDNA. TCRdb itself ran the 5' RACE reads through MiXCR, one entry per CDR3 protein. The sample carries 1.5 million to 2 million distinct CDR3 sequences, approximately 32% recorded once. As for this clonotype: Its antigen is currently unknown.

The study, taken as a whole, reports: Long-lived donors carried more naive CD4+ cells and greater diversity than aged donors. The percentage of naive T cells correlated strongly with TCR beta diversity.

Material for sequencing was blood. The chain joins TRBV12-3 or TRBV12-4 to TRBJ2-1; TRBD2 agrees at 15 bases. This TCR was sampled from a woman aged 25 to 45 in good health. For the CDR3, the DNA is TGTGCCAGCAGTTTAGACGGACTAGCGGGAGGGCCCAACGAGCAGTTCTTC. As protein: CASSLDGLAGGPNEQFF.